The 31 T cell receptor beta chains below all came from one sample that was sequenced in a study of blood T cells in healthy people across ages. Together with a sample-barcoded 5' primer, a J-beta primer mix was included in a second PCR lasting about 7 to 11 cycles. One entry per CDR3 protein results from TCRdb running MiXCR on the 5' RACE reads. The sample gives about 1.4 million distinct CDR3 sequences, approximately 59% of which show up once; about 6.3% is in the top ten. What was sequenced was blood. The receptors originated from a man between 18 and 29 years old in good health.

This clonotype has more than one count but fewer than ten. The CDR3 here is CAGSRGSYGYTF. CDR3 nucleotides: TGTGCCGGGTCACGGGGTTCTTATGGCTACACCTTC. This chain links TRBV28 with TRBJ1-2; D is unclear. The V gene's germline CDR1 is MDHEN and CDR2 SYDVKM. V was trimmed by 11 bases and J by 5 bases, leaving 15 bases between them. CDR3 length: 12 amino acids.

The CDR3: CSARDSQYTF. CDR3 DNA: TGCAGTGCTAGAGATTCCCAGTACACCTTC. The chain recombines TRBV20-1 with TRBJ1-2; D gene unclear. Germline-derived CDR1 and CDR2 are DFQATT and SNEGSKA (reference sequence). The CDR3 sequence is 10 residues long. Trimming took 0 bases from V and 11 from J, leaving 7 bases between them.

This chain joins TRBV20-1 and TRBJ2-7; D call uncertain. Trimming pared 0 bases from V and 4 bases from J, leaving 10 bases between. The CDR3 is 13 amino acids. Germline assignment: CDR1 DFQATT and CDR2 SNEGSKA (reference sequence). The CDR3 coding sequence is TGCAGTGCTAGAGATACAAGAAAGTACGAGCAGTACTTC. This translates into CSARDTRKYEQYF.

The table lists this clonotype with a few counts. The rearrangement links TRBV10-3 to TRBJ2-7; the D gene is possibly TRBD2 (6 bases). The germline V gene encodes CDR1 ENHRY and CDR2 SYGVKD. Trimming shortened V by 4 bases and J by 1 base, and 11 bases separated the two germline ends. The length of the CDR3 is 14 residues. The DNA for the CDR3 is TGTGCCATCAGTGGGCCGGGGACTTCCTACGAGCAGTACTTC. Translated, it gives CAISGPGTSYEQYF.

A few counts support this clonotype. The chain has TRBV10-3 and TRBJ2-3, with TRBD2 identical over 11 bases. Germline loops: CDR1 ENHRY, CDR2 SYGVKD. The V and J ends lost 10 bases and 3 bases, in that order; junction bases with no gene match: 6. This CDR3 has 14 residues. CDR3 coding DNA: TGTGCCACCATGACTAGCGGGGTGACAGATACGCAGTATTTT. This codes for CATMTSGVTDTQYF.

The gene calls are TRBV3-1 and TRBJ2-5, with D unresolved. This CDR3 contains 13 residues. The V gene lost 1 base and the J gene lost 4 bases, with 7 bases spanning the gap. The germline V gene encodes CDR1 LGHDT and CDR2 YNNKEL (reference sequence). DNA for the CDR3: TGTGCCAGCAGCCAAGCCCCCCGAGAGACCCAGTACTTC. Encoded protein: CASSQAPRETQYF.

This rearrangement joins TRBV15 to TRBJ2-3; no clear D. V dropped 0 bases and J dropped 7 bases, with 8 bases sitting between them. The CDR3 contains 13 residues. Germline lookup yields CDR1 LNHNV and CDR2 YYDKDF (reference sequence). The CDR3 loop is CATSRDFGYTQYF. Here the CDR3 DNA reads TGTGCCACCAGCAGAGATTTTGGATATACGCAGTATTTT.

The V and J genes are TRBV6-5 and TRBJ1-1; D remains unclear. The germline V and J ends were trimmed by 6 bases and 2 bases, with 13 bases remaining between them. CDR3 length equals 14 residues. From germline, CDR1 is MNHEY and CDR2 SVGAGI. The CDR3 bases are TGTGCCAGCAGCCTGCGAGAGGGCAACACTGAAGCTTTCTTT. Translated: CASSLREGNTEAFF.

V gene TRBV7-9 combines with J gene TRBJ2-7; D not certain. Trimming cost V 8 bases and J 3 bases, with 14 bases left between them. Per the germline V gene, CDR1 is SEHNR and CDR2 is FQNEAQ (reference sequence). This CDR3 spans 13 amino acids. CDR3 region: CASGPPDIYEQYF. The CDR3 DNA sequence: TGTGCCAGCGGTCCCCCGGATATCTACGAGCAGTACTTC.

The table lists this clonotype with a few counts. At one of its ends the junction is not consistent with the germline gene, which may arise from a read error. The chain uses TRBV5-1 and TRBJ1-2; D is undetermined. Germline-derived CDR1 and CDR2 are SGHRS and YFSETQ. This CDR3 contains 14 residues. This CDR3 reads CASSLTGEDYGYTF. CDR3 sequence (DNA): TGTGCCAGCAGCTTAACCGGGGAGGACTATGGCTACACCTTC. Variable domain in full (rest from reference TRBV5-1 and TRBJ1-2): KAGVTQTPRYLIKTRGQQVTLSCSPISGHRSVSWYQQTPGQGLQFLFEYFSETQRNKGNFPGRFSGRQFSNSRSEMNVSTLELGDSALYLCASSLTGEDYGYTFGSGTRLTVV.

This clonotype has a handful of counts. This rearrangement joins TRBV27 to TRBJ2-7; TRBD2 is a possible D gene (5 bases). The CDR3 is 15 residues long. V shed 4 bases and J shed 3 bases, with 16 bases lying between them. Germline V CDR1 and CDR2: MNHEY, SMNVEV (reference sequence). The CDR3 here is CASSYTAAGLYEQYF. CDR3 nucleotide sequence: TGTGCCAGCAGTTACACAGCCGCTGGACTCTACGAGCAGTACTTC.

This clonotype was counted a few times. The chain recombines TRBV6-6 with TRBJ1-6, with TRBD1 as a possible D gene (5 bases). The germline V gene encodes CDR1 MNHNY and CDR2 SVGAGI (reference sequence). The CDR3 consists of 16 residues. Trimming took 6 bases from V and 2 from J, leaving 14 bases between them. The CDR3 loop is CASSYGGAAYNSPLHF. CDR3 sequence (DNA): TGTGCCAGCAGCTACGGAGGGGCGGCCTATAATTCACCCCTCCACTTT.

The chain couples TRBV27 to TRBJ2-3; either TRBD1 or TRBD2 may fit D (5 bases each). This CDR3 is built from 14 residues. With 8 bases removed from V and 4 bases from J, the gap between germline ends came to 16 bases. Germline V gene sequence: CDR1 MNHEY, CDR2 SMNVEV (reference sequence). This CDR3 reads CASRAWDAADTQYF. DNA for the CDR3: TGTGCCAGCCGAGCTTGGGACGCAGCAGATACGCAGTATTTT.

The rearrangement uses TRBV4-2 and TRBJ2-7; perhaps D is TRBD1 or TRBD2 (5 bases each). The CDR3 sequence is 16 residues long. Germline CDR1 LGHNA, CDR2 YNFKEQ. Trimming cost V 0 bases and J 0 bases, with 12 bases left between them. CDR3 residues: CASSQEGTQSSYEQYF. DNA for the CDR3: TGTGCCAGCAGCCAAGAGGGGACGCAGAGCTCCTACGAGCAGTACTTC.

This clonotype has more than one count but fewer than ten. This chain links TRBV29-1 with TRBJ2-7; tentatively, D is TRBD1 (5 bases). Trimming took off 4 bases at V and 3 bases at J, with 10 bases between the two ends. The germline gives CDR1 SQVTM, CDR2 ANQGSEA. CDR3 length: 12 amino acids. CDR3: CSVVFQGYEQYF. Here the CDR3 DNA reads TGCAGCGTTGTCTTCCAGGGCTACGAGCAGTACTTC.

This clonotype has more than one count but fewer than ten. The chain combines TRBV4-3 with TRBJ2-3; TRBD2 agrees at 9 bases. The J segment lost 7 bases and the V segment lost 0 bases, leaving 14 bases of the junction unmatched. Germline lookup yields CDR1 LGHNA and CDR2 YSLEER. The CDR3 is made up of 18 amino acids. The CDR3 region is CASSQDRASGTSSNTQYF. DNA for the CDR3: TGCGCCAGCAGCCAAGATCGGGCTTCCGGGACTAGCTCTAATACGCAGTATTTT.

This chain connects TRBV7-8 to TRBJ2-1, with D hard to call. Germline loops: CDR1 SGHVS, CDR2 FQNEAQ. Deletions cut 2 bases from V and 0 bases from J, with 14 bases between. This CDR3 comprises 17 residues. The CDR3 coding sequence is TGTGCCAGCAGCTTAATTTCCGTCGGAGACTCCTACAATGAGCAGTTCTTC. This gives the protein CASSLISVGDSYNEQFF.

This chain links TRBV5-1 with TRBJ2-1; tentatively, D is TRBD2 (6 bases). The CDR3 length is 17 residues. Between the trimmed V and J ends, which lost 3 bases and 2 bases, there was a span of 18 bases. Germline assignment: CDR1 SGHRS and CDR2 YFSETQ. The CDR3 DNA is TGCGCCAGCAGCTACGAACCCGGGACTGTGGCCTACAATGAGCAGTTCTTC. Encoded protein: CASSYEPGTVAYNEQFF.

The chain has TRBV28 and TRBJ2-1; 7 positions match TRBD2. The V gene end was trimmed by 6 bases and the J gene end by 2 bases; junction bases not matched to a gene: 4. This CDR3 contains 14 residues. CDR1 is MDHEN, CDR2 SYDVKM, per germline. The CDR3 protein is CASRSGVTYNEQFF. The CDR3 region has the DNA TGTGCCAGCAGAAGCGGGGTTACCTACAATGAGCAGTTCTTC.

This clonotype was detected a few times. This chain uses TRBV24-1 with TRBJ2-3; tentative D call: TRBD2 (7 bases). Trimming stripped 4 bases from V and 4 bases from J, with 17 bases between. This CDR3 is 16 amino acids long. CDR1 is KGHDR and CDR2 is SFDVKD in the germline V gene. The CDR3 nucleotides are TGTGCCACCAGTGACCCCTACAGGGAGGGGTCAGATACGCAGTATTTT. This encodes CATSDPYREGSDTQYF.

The rearrangement uses TRBV4-1 and TRBJ2-5, with 10 bases that match TRBD1. This CDR3 comprises 15 residues. J gave up 11 bases and V 3 bases, and 12 bases lay outside the gene matches. CDR1 MGHRA and CDR2 YSYEKL come from the germline V gene. Here the CDR3 reads CASSHPGTGDYEQYF. DNA for the CDR3: TGCGCCAGCAGCCACCCCGGGACAGGGGACTATGAGCAGTACTTC.

This chain connects TRBV20-1 to TRBJ1-2; D is uncertain. V was trimmed by 6 bases and J by 0 bases, leaving 11 bases between them. The CDR3 covers 13 residues. CDR1 is DFQATT, CDR2 SNEGSKA, per germline (reference sequence). CDR3 residues: CSARPPTNYGYTF. Written as DNA, the CDR3 is TGCAGTGCGAGACCCCCCACTAACTATGGCTACACCTTC.

The J gene is TRBJ2-5, the V gene TRBV7-9; D perhaps matches TRBD1 (6 bases). The germline gives CDR1 SEHNR, CDR2 FQNEAQ (reference sequence). The CDR3 is 14 amino acids. Trimming took 1 base from V and 5 from J, leaving 11 bases between them. The CDR3 DNA is TGTGCCAGCAGCTTAGTCCAGGGGCATGAGACCCAGTACTTC. The encoded protein is CASSLVQGHETQYF. The whole variable domain, filled in from reference TRBV7-9 and TRBJ2-5, reads DTGVSQNPRHKITKRGQNVTFRCDPISEHNRLYWYRQTLGQGPEFLTYFQNEAQLEKSRLLSDRFSAERPKGSFSTLEIQRTEQGDSAMYLCASSLVQGHETQYFGPGTRLLVL.

The CDR3 nucleotides are TGTGCCAGCAGTAGCAGGGTTAGCACAGATACGCAGTATTTT. This translates into CASSSRVSTDTQYF. V and J are TRBV6-5 and TRBJ2-3, with D perhaps TRBD1 (5 bases). The germline V and J ends were trimmed by 5 bases and 0 bases, with 9 bases remaining between them. Germline V gene data show CDR1 as MNHEY and CDR2 as SVGAGI. The CDR3 covers 14 residues.

This clonotype was seen a handful of times. J is TRBJ1-2 and V is TRBV5-1, with 9 positions matching TRBD1. V was clipped by 2 bases and J by 5 bases; unmatched bases: 7. The CDR3 loop spans 15 amino acids. The V gene's germline CDR1 is SGHRS and CDR2 YFSETQ. DNA of the CDR3: TGCGCCAGCAGCTTTGGGGGACAGGGAGGATATGGCTACACCTTC. This translates into CASSFGGQGGYGYTF.

The chain joins TRBV4-1 to TRBJ2-7, with D maybe TRBD1 (6 bases). In germline, CDR1 is MGHRA, CDR2 YSYEKL. The CDR3 totals 13 residues. Trimming cost V 8 bases and J 4 bases, with 15 bases left between them. The CDR3 loop is CASRAGGQYEQYF. The DNA for the CDR3 is TGCGCCAGCCGCGCTGGGGGACAATACGAGCAGTACTTC.

In its sample, this clonotype was seen a few times. This chain joins TRBV27 and TRBJ1-2; 7 bases fit TRBD1. The CDR3 consists of 12 residues. CDR1 and CDR2 from the germline V gene are MNHEY and SMNVEV (reference sequence). The trim removed 6 bases at V and 7 bases at J, leaving 5 bases unmatched. In DNA form, the CDR3 reads TGTGCCAGCAGAACGACAGGGAGTGGCTACACCTTC. Translating it yields CASRTTGSGYTF.

This chain joins TRBV7-2 and TRBJ2-7; 9 bases match TRBD2. This CDR3 spans 15 amino acids. The germline gives CDR1 SGHTA, CDR2 FQGNSA. V was pared by 6 bases and J by 5 bases, with 11 bases of the junction left unmatched. CDR3 DNA: TGTGCCAGCAGGATCACTGTAGCGGGGGTCCACGAGCAGTACTTC. Amino acids: CASRITVAGVHEQYF. Supplemented by reference TRBV7-2 and TRBJ2-7, the full variable domain reads GAGVSQSPSNKVTEKGKDVELRCDPISGHTALYWYRQSLGQGLEFLIYFQGNSAPDKSGLPSDRFSAERTGGSVSTLTIQRTQQEDSAVYLCASRITVAGVHEQYFGPGTRLTVT.

This chain joins TRBV6-5 and TRBJ2-1; 9 bases are shared with TRBD2. CDR1 is MNHEY, CDR2 SVGAGI, per germline. The CDR3 runs to 16 residues. The V segment lost 0 bases and the J segment 8 bases; nucleotides outside the gene matches: 8. DNA for the CDR3: TGTGCCAGCAGTTACTCGGGGGGACTAGCTAGCCATGAGCAGTTCTTC. It specifies CASSYSGGLASHEQFF.

This clonotype has just a few counts. This chain connects TRBV7-2 to TRBJ1-1; the D is unclear. Germline CDR1 reads SGHTA; CDR2 reads FQGNSA. Trimming left V 7 bases short and J 5 bases short, with 14 bases between. The CDR3 is made up of 13 amino acids. CDR3 protein: CASKTLGGTEAFF. The CDR3, as DNA: TGTGCCAGCAAAACGCTCGGTGGGACTGAAGCTTTCTTT.

The V and J genes are TRBV25-1 and TRBJ1-2; tentatively, D is TRBD1 (5 bases). Germline values: CDR1 MGHDK, CDR2 SYGVNS. V was shortened by 1 base and J by 8 bases, with 14 bases between the two germline ends. The CDR3 length is 14 residues. Here the CDR3 reads CASSELWGIRGYTF. For the CDR3, the DNA is TGTGCCAGCAGTGAATTATGGGGGATACGGGGCTACACCTTC.